One and the same sample provided the 21 T cell receptor beta chains below, sequenced in a study of T cell repertoires in ileal Crohn's disease. The assay was immunoSEQ multiplex PCR, and TCRdb's table has in-frame clones only and misses some. The sample has some 30,000 clones, about four fifths seen once; the top ten hold over 15%. Sequencing used ileal tissue. All receptors come from an adult with Crohn's disease.

The chain couples TRBV5-1 to TRBJ2-1; tentatively, D is TRBD1 (6 bases). V was trimmed by 3 bases and J by 3 bases, leaving 13 bases between them. Per the germline V gene, CDR1 is SGHRS and CDR2 is YFSETQ. The CDR3 is 15 amino acids. CDR3 residues: CASSSDRYDYNEQFF. CDR3 coding DNA: TGCGCCAGCAGCTCCGACAGGTATGACTACAATGAGCAGTTCTTC.

Only a few counts were recorded for this clone. The chain is built from TRBV9 and TRBJ2-1; 11 nucleotides align to TRBD1. From germline, CDR1 is SGDLS and CDR2 YYNGEE. There are 12 residues in the CDR3. V lost 4 bases, J lost 15 bases, and 6 bases stayed unmatched. Here the CDR3 reads CASSTRTGGMFF. DNA of the CDR3: TGTGCCAGCAGCACCCGGACAGGGGGCATGTTCTTC.

CDR3 sequence: CASSSDGGLGDTQYF. The CDR3 bases are TGTGCCAGCAGCTCCGACGGGGGATTGGGAGATACGCAGTATTTT. The chain combines TRBV7-7 with TRBJ2-3, with D perhaps TRBD2 (6 bases). V was shortened by 4 bases and J by 5 bases, with 16 bases between the two germline ends. CDR3 size: 15 residues. In germline, CDR1 is SSHAT, CDR2 FNYEAQ (reference sequence). The complete variable domain, with remaining parts taken from reference TRBV7-7 and TRBJ2-3, reads GAGVSQSPRYKVTKRGQDVTLRCDPISSHATLYWYQQALGQGPEFLTYFNYEAQPDKSGLPSDRFSAERPEGSISTLTIQRTEQRDSAMYRCASSSDGGLGDTQYFGPGTRLTVL.

This clone was detected only once. The chain couples TRBV27 to TRBJ2-4; unclear D gene. The CDR3 runs 13 residues. Deletions cut 0 bases from V and 6 bases from J, with 6 bases between. Germline CDR1 and CDR2: MNHEY and SMNVEV (reference sequence). The CDR3 spells CASSLSYRNIQYF. The CDR3 coding sequence is TGTGCCAGCAGTTTATCGTACAGAAACATTCAGTACTTC.

The chain carries TRBV6-5 and TRBJ1-2; D remains ambiguous. CDR1 is MNHEY and CDR2 is SVGAGI in the germline V gene. Trimming removed 4 bases at V and 0 bases at J, with 12 bases between. CDR3 length equals 15 residues. The CDR3 DNA is TGTGCCAGCAGTTTGCAGCGGTTTACTAACTATGGCTACACCTTC. Its translation: CASSLQRFTNYGYTF.

A single count supports this clone. This chain joins TRBV6-6 and TRBJ1-2; no firm D call. Trimming removed 5 bases at V and 2 bases at J, with 9 bases between. The CDR3 sequence is 13 residues long. Germline V gives CDR1 MNHNY, CDR2 SVGAGI (reference sequence). CDR3 sequence: CASSHTLNYGYTF. The CDR3 region has the DNA TGTGCCAGCAGTCACACACTAAACTATGGCTACACCTTC.

V gene TRBV5-6 combines with J gene TRBJ1-2; D possibly corresponds to TRBD1 (5 bases). V lost 4 bases and J lost 4, with 23 bases in between. The length of the CDR3 is 17 residues. Germline lookup yields CDR1 SGHDT and CDR2 YYEEEE. CDR3: CASSPTRRRQFVYGYTF. DNA for the CDR3: TGTGCCAGCAGCCCGACTCGCCGTAGACAGTTCGTCTATGGCTACACCTTC.

The chain uses TRBV7-6 and TRBJ2-7; D is ambiguous. V lost 1 base and J 2 bases, leaving 12 bases between the germline ends. This CDR3 is 15 amino acids long. Germline lookup yields CDR1 SGHVS and CDR2 FNYEAQ. The CDR3 loop is CASSLVSGGTYEQYF. The CDR3 DNA reads as TGTGCCAGCAGCTTAGTTAGTGGCGGAACCTACGAGCAGTACTTC.

The J gene is TRBJ2-5, the V gene TRBV7-9; D perhaps matches TRBD2 (5 bases). CDR3 size: 13 residues. Germline lookup yields CDR1 SEHNR and CDR2 FQNEAQ (reference sequence). V lost 4 bases to trimming and J lost 5 bases, with 11 bases between them. CDR3 bases: TGTGCCAGCAGCTATTTCGAGCGGGAGACCCAGTACTTC. Protein product: CASSYFERETQYF.

This clone was recorded only once. This chain's CDR3 is CASSSPDISNSPLHF. CDR3 in DNA: TGTGCCAGCAGTTCCCCGGACATAAGCAATTCACCCCTCCACTTT. The gene calls are TRBV27 and TRBJ1-6; TRBD1 might be the D (5 bases). V was clipped by 4 bases and J by 7 bases, with 14 bases between them. CDR1 is MNHEY and CDR2 is SMNVEV in the germline V gene (reference sequence). CDR3 length equals 15 residues.

The gene calls are TRBV9 and TRBJ1-5; TRBD1 is a possible D gene (5 bases). Germline loops: CDR1 SGDLS, CDR2 YYNGEE. V was pared by 5 bases and J by 2 bases, with 17 bases between. This CDR3 has 16 amino acids. The CDR3 bases are TGTGCCAGCAGATGGGGCTACGCTAAGGGCAATCAGCCCCAGCATTTT. This sequence encodes CASRWGYAKGNQPQHF.

This clone was observed a single time. The V call is TRBV15, the J call TRBJ2-5, with 7 nucleotides matching TRBD2. Germline values: CDR1 LNHNV, CDR2 YYDKDF (reference sequence). The CDR3 length is 20 residues. Trimming removed 1 base from V and 2 bases from J; junction bases left unmatched: 19. CDR3 sequence: CATSRVKAGVIVGGQETQYF. For the CDR3, the DNA is TGTGCCACCAGCAGAGTAAAGGCGGGAGTAATAGTCGGGGGACAAGAGACCCAGTACTTC. The full variable domain, in which reference TRBV15 and TRBJ2-5 provide the parts outside the CDR3, is DAMVIQNPRYQVTQFGKPVTLSCSQTLNHNVMYWYQQKSSQAPKLLFHYYDKDFNNEADTPDNFQSRRPNTSFCFLDIRSPGLGDTAMYLCATSRVKAGVIVGGQETQYFGPGTRLLVL.

The chain combines TRBV9 with TRBJ1-5; a weak D match, TRBD1 (5 bases). Trimming removed 1 base at V and 4 bases at J, with 9 bases between. The CDR3 is 14 residues long. Per germline, CDR1 SGDLS and CDR2 YYNGEE. In DNA form, the CDR3 reads TGTGCCAGCAGCGTACAGGGTGGGAATCAGCCCCAGCATTTT. This encodes CASSVQGGNQPQHF. Full variable domain (rest looked up from reference TRBV9 and TRBJ1-5): DSGVTQTPKHLITATGQRVTLRCSPRSGDLSVYWYQQSLDQGLQFLIQYYNGEERAKGNILERFSAQQFPDLHSELNLSSLELGDSALYFCASSVQGGNQPQHFGDGTRLSIL.

The CDR3 here is CAAEPSGANVLTF. The CDR3 DNA is TGTGCCGCGGAACCCTCTGGGGCCAACGTCCTGACTTTC. The gene calls are TRBV6-6 and TRBJ2-6; unclear D gene. V was shortened by 11 bases and J by 0 bases, with 8 bases between the two germline ends. The CDR3 has 13 residues. Per the germline V gene, CDR1 is MNHNY and CDR2 is SVGAGI (reference sequence).

The count of this clone is one. The DNA for the CDR3 is TGTGCCAGCAGCAAATCGACTAGCGGAGTCTCCTACAATGAGCAGTTCTTC. Amino acid sequence: CASSKSTSGVSYNEQFF. V usage is TRBV9 and J usage is TRBJ2-1; 9 bases are shared with TRBD2. Germline V gene sequence: CDR1 SGDLS, CDR2 YYNGEE. CDR3 length equals 17 residues. Trimming took 4 bases from V and 0 from J; bases not matched to a gene: 8.

This sequence joins TRBV6-6 and TRBJ2-7, with 10 positions matching TRBD2. The CDR3 runs 13 residues. The germline gives CDR1 MNHNY, CDR2 SVGAGI (reference sequence). J was trimmed by 4 bases and V by 6 bases; bases with no gene match: 3. DNA for the CDR3: TGTGCCAGCAGCCGACTAGCGGGTTACGAGCAGTACTTC. Translation gives CASSRLAGYEQYF.

The rearrangement links TRBV11-3 to TRBJ2-3; D possibly corresponds to TRBD2 (5 bases). The germline V and J ends were trimmed by 5 bases and 0 bases, with 12 bases remaining between them. This CDR3 is built from 15 residues. Germline V gene lookup returns CDR1 SGHNT and CDR2 YENEEA. CDR3 bases: TGTGCCAGCAGCAGAGGGCGGACTAGCACAGATACGCAGTATTTT. It specifies CASSRGRTSTDTQYF.

This clone has just one count. The chain uses TRBV19 and TRBJ1-5, with D uncertain. V lost 3 bases and J 7 bases, leaving 10 bases between the germline ends. The CDR3 consists of 13 residues. CDR1 and CDR2 (germline): LNHDA, SQIVND (reference sequence). CDR3 nucleotide sequence: TGTGCCAGTAGTATCCAGAAACGACAGCCCCAGCATTTT. It yields the protein CASSIQKRQPQHF.

The chain is built from TRBV30 and TRBJ2-1, with a weak D call TRBD2 (6 bases). V was trimmed by 0 bases and J by 8 bases, leaving 14 bases between them. CDR1 is GTSNPN, CDR2 SVGIG, per germline (reference sequence). The CDR3 is 14 amino acids. The CDR3 DNA reads as TGTGCCTGGAGTGTATTACTAGCCGGGGATGAGCAGTTCTTC. Its translation is CAWSVLLAGDEQFF.

The rearrangement joins TRBV7-3 to TRBJ2-2; 7 bases fit TRBD1. CDR1 is SGHTA, CDR2 FQGTGA, per germline. After removal of 4 bases from V and 3 bases from J, the junction contained 8 bases not matched to a gene. The CDR3 covers 16 residues. The CDR3 DNA sequence: TGTGCCAGCAGCTCCTCGACAGGGTCGGACACCGGGGAGCTGTTTTTT. Translated, it gives CASSSSTGSDTGELFF.

The chain carries TRBV18 and TRBJ2-2; TRBD2 agrees at 10 bases. V dropped 1 base and J dropped 4; count of bases not matched to a gene: 9. CDR1 is KGHSH, CDR2 LQKENI, per germline. This CDR3 spans 18 amino acids. DNA of the CDR3: TGTGCCAGCTCACCACTATCGCTTAGCGGGGGGCCCACCGGGGAGCTGTTTTTT. As protein: CASSPLSLSGGPTGELFF.